This is a list of T cell receptor beta chains from one sample in a study of vaccination and CD4 T cells after COVID-19. TCRdb re-derived calls from the PCR reads in MiXCR, one entry per CDR3 protein. The sample consists of roughly 12,000 distinct CDR3 sequences, approximately 60% of them appearing once. Their antigen targets remain unknown. Sequenced sample: CD4+ T cells from blood, cultured in vitro. Receptor source: a human donor who had recovered from COVID-19. Each CDR3 is given with its conserved first and last residue. The D gene is left open where the match is weak. Not every row has a clone size; where given, it reads once, few, many or a size class.

D gene: NA
V gene: TRBV9
clone size: NA
J gene: TRBJ1-3
CDR3 protein: CASSVIDTGNTIYF
CDR3 DNA: TGTGCCAGCAGCGTAATAGACACGGGAAACACCATATATTTT

D gene: NA
V gene: TRBV25-1
clone size: NA
J gene: TRBJ2-3
CDR3 protein: CASSRAVGTDTQYF
CDR3 DNA: TGTGCCAGCAGTAGGGCCGTTGGCACAGATACGCAGTATTTT

D gene: NA
V gene: TRBV12-3/TRBV12-4
clone size: NA
J gene: TRBJ2-5
CDR3 protein: CATGISQETQYF
CDR3 DNA: TGTGCCACCGGGATTAGCCAAGAGACCCAGTACTTC

D gene: NA
V gene: TRBV6-1
clone size: once
J gene: TRBJ2-2
CDR3 protein: CASMSQRGGLNTGELFF
CDR3 DNA: TGTGCCAGCATGTCCCAGAGAGGGGGGCTTAACACCGGGGAGCTGTTTTTT

D gene: NA
V gene: TRBV7-9
clone size: NA
J gene: TRBJ2-7
CDR3 protein: CASSSGGADYEQYF
CDR3 DNA: TGTGCCAGCAGCTCCGGCGGGGCAGACTACGAGCAGTACTTC

D gene: TRBD1
V gene: TRBV15
clone size: medium-sized
J gene: TRBJ1-5
CDR3 protein: CATSRDPGQGGQPQHF
CDR3 DNA: TGTGCCACCAGCAGAGATCCAGGACAGGGAGGTCAGCCCCAGCATTTT

D gene: TRBD1
V gene: TRBV20-1
clone size: medium-sized
J gene: TRBJ1-2
CDR3 protein: CSASYPPKPETGMNTDGYTF
CDR3 DNA: TGCAGTGCTAGTTACCCCCCGAAGCCAGAGACAGGGATGAATACGGACGGCTACACCTTC

D gene: NA
V gene: TRBV7-2
clone size: medium-sized
J gene: TRBJ2-3
CDR3 protein: CASSLTDTQYF
CDR3 DNA: TGTGCCAGCAGCTTAACAGATACGCAGTATTTT

D gene: TRBD1
V gene: TRBV6-5
clone size: NA
J gene: TRBJ2-7
CDR3 protein: CASSSPGQGYEQYF
CDR3 DNA: TGTGCCAGCAGTTCCCCGGGACAGGGTTACGAGCAGTACTTC

D gene: TRBD1
V gene: TRBV6-2/TRBV6-3
clone size: few
J gene: TRBJ1-2
CDR3 protein: CASSYSGQVNYGYTF
CDR3 DNA: TGTGCCAGCAGTTACTCGGGACAGGTCAACTATGGCTACACCTTC

D gene: NA
V gene: TRBV29-1
clone size: NA
J gene: TRBJ1-1
CDR3 protein: CSVEEGATEAFF
CDR3 DNA: TGCAGCGTTGAAGAGGGGGCCACTGAAGCTTTCTTT

D gene: NA
V gene: TRBV20-1
clone size: NA
J gene: TRBJ2-6
CDR3 protein: CSANVRGRANVLTF
CDR3 DNA: TGCAGTGCTAACGTTAGGGGAAGGGCCAACGTCCTGACTTTC

D gene: NA
V gene: TRBV7-8
clone size: NA
J gene: TRBJ2-1
CDR3 protein: CASSLEAYSYNEQFF
CDR3 DNA: TGTGCCAGCAGCTTAGAGGCCTACTCCTACAATGAGCAGTTCTTC

D gene: NA
V gene: TRBV2
clone size: once
J gene: TRBJ2-5
CDR3 protein: CAIKDQTAQETQYF
CDR3 DNA: TGTGCCATCAAAGACCAGACAGCACAAGAGACCCAGTACTTC

D gene: NA
V gene: TRBV7-7
clone size: NA
J gene: TRBJ2-2
CDR3 protein: CASSLVGVGTGELFF
CDR3 DNA: TGTGCTAGCAGCTTAGTGGGAGTGGGCACCGGGGAGCTGTTTTTT

D gene: TRBD1
V gene: TRBV12-3/TRBV12-4
clone size: NA
J gene: TRBJ2-7
CDR3 protein: CASSFETGGRNEQYF
CDR3 DNA: TGTGCCAGCAGTTTTGAGACAGGGGGCCGAAACGAGCAGTACTTC

D gene: NA
V gene: TRBV7-8
clone size: NA
J gene: TRBJ2-7
CDR3 protein: CASSPAGLGTYEQYF
CDR3 DNA: TGTGCCAGCAGCCCAGCAGGCCTAGGAACCTACGAGCAGTACTTC

D gene: NA
V gene: TRBV20-1
clone size: NA
J gene: TRBJ2-3
CDR3 protein: CSARGSGWNTDTQYF
CDR3 DNA: TGCAGTGCTAGAGGGTCGGGGTGGAACACAGATACGCAGTATTTT

D gene: NA
V gene: TRBV7-2
clone size: NA
J gene: TRBJ1-2
CDR3 protein: CASSLSPVGYGYTF
CDR3 DNA: TGTGCCAGCAGCTTAAGCCCGGTAGGCTATGGCTACACCTTC

D gene: NA
V gene: TRBV28
clone size: NA
J gene: TRBJ1-5
CDR3 protein: CASSWGRSSQPQHF
CDR3 DNA: TGTGCCAGCAGTTGGGGACGATCTAGCCAGCCCCAGCATTTT

D gene: NA
V gene: TRBV12-3/TRBV12-4
clone size: NA
J gene: TRBJ1-2
CDR3 protein: CASSLGFGDGYTF
CDR3 DNA: TGTGCCAGCAGTTTAGGGTTCGGGGATGGCTACACCTTC

D gene: TRBD1
V gene: TRBV12-3/TRBV12-4
clone size: few
J gene: TRBJ2-7
CDR3 protein: CASSGDRKEQYF
CDR3 DNA: TGTGCCAGCAGCGGGGACAGAAAAGAGCAGTACTTC

D gene: NA
V gene: TRBV19
clone size: few
J gene: TRBJ1-6
CDR3 protein: CASSISTGRLNSPLHF
CDR3 DNA: TGTGCCAGTAGTATTTCGACGGGACGGCTAAATTCACCCCTCCACTTT

D gene: NA
V gene: TRBV4-1
clone size: NA
J gene: TRBJ2-5
CDR3 protein: CASSQVRGRGFQETQYF
CDR3 DNA: TGCGCCAGCAGCCAAGTCAGGGGGCGGGGGTTTCAAGAGACCCAGTACTTC

D gene: NA
V gene: TRBV12-3/TRBV12-4
clone size: few
J gene: TRBJ2-5
CDR3 protein: CASSRETQYF
CDR3 DNA: TGTGCCAGCAGTCGGGAGACCCAGTACTTC

D gene: TRBD1
V gene: TRBV6-1
clone size: few
J gene: TRBJ1-2
CDR3 protein: CASSEPDRVSGYTF
CDR3 DNA: TGTGCCAGCAGTGAGCCGGACAGGGTGTCTGGCTACACCTTC

D gene: NA
V gene: TRBV6-1
clone size: NA
J gene: TRBJ2-5
CDR3 protein: CASSEPRWDQETQYF
CDR3 DNA: TGTGCCAGCAGTGAACCCCGGTGGGACCAAGAGACCCAGTACTTC

D gene: TRBD2
V gene: TRBV5-4
clone size: large
J gene: TRBJ2-5
CDR3 protein: CASSPTSGKETQYF
CDR3 DNA: TGTGCCAGCAGCCCGACTAGCGGTAAAGAGACCCAGTACTTC

D gene: NA
V gene: TRBV7-3
clone size: NA
J gene: TRBJ2-7
CDR3 protein: CASSLTGGAGEGAQYF
CDR3 DNA: TGTGCCAGCAGCTTAACGGGAGGGGCAGGGGAGGGTGCGCAGTACTTC

D gene: NA
V gene: TRBV28
clone size: NA
J gene: TRBJ1-6
CDR3 protein: CASSLPRWGDSPLHF
CDR3 DNA: TGTGCCAGCAGTTTGCCAAGGTGGGGGGATTCACCCCTCCACTTT

D gene: NA
V gene: TRBV15
clone size: NA
J gene: TRBJ2-7
CDR3 protein: CATSRGYGEQYF
CDR3 DNA: TGTGCCACCAGCAGAGGGTATGGCGAGCAGTACTTC

D gene: TRBD1
V gene: TRBV7-9
clone size: NA
J gene: TRBJ1-2
CDR3 protein: CASSYTRDRGWSYGYTF
CDR3 DNA: TGTGCCAGCAGCTATACCCGGGACAGGGGCTGGAGCTATGGCTACACCTTC

D gene: TRBD1
V gene: TRBV29-1
clone size: once
J gene: TRBJ1-2
CDR3 protein: CSVEGQGGYGYTF
CDR3 DNA: TGCAGCGTTGAAGGACAGGGTGGCTATGGCTACACCTTC

D gene: TRBD1
V gene: TRBV2
clone size: NA
J gene: TRBJ1-2
CDR3 protein: CASSQGQGGDGYTF
CDR3 DNA: TGTGCCAGCAGTCAGGGACAGGGAGGGGACGGCTACACCTTC

D gene: NA
V gene: TRBV19
clone size: NA
J gene: TRBJ2-7
CDR3 protein: CASDSGTHTEQYF
CDR3 DNA: TGTGCCAGCGACTCCGGGACCCACACCGAGCAGTACTTC

D gene: NA
V gene: TRBV18
clone size: NA
J gene: TRBJ2-3
CDR3 protein: CASSPGGADTQYF
CDR3 DNA: TGTGCCAGCTCACCAGGGGGTGCAGATACGCAGTATTTT

D gene: NA
V gene: TRBV28
clone size: NA
J gene: TRBJ2-7
CDR3 protein: CASSLFSYEQYF
CDR3 DNA: TGTGCCAGCAGTTTATTCTCGTACGAGCAGTACTTC

D gene: NA
V gene: TRBV11-3
clone size: NA
J gene: TRBJ2-3
CDR3 protein: CASSPRQGATDTQYF
CDR3 DNA: TGTGCCAGCAGCCCGCGGCAGGGAGCAACAGATACGCAGTATTTT

D gene: NA
V gene: TRBV7-2
clone size: NA
J gene: TRBJ2-1
CDR3 protein: CASSPRGTYNEQFF
CDR3 DNA: TGTGCCAGCAGCCCCCGGGGGACCTACAATGAGCAGTTCTTC

D gene: NA
V gene: TRBV6-2/TRBV6-3
clone size: NA
J gene: TRBJ1-5
CDR3 protein: CASSQRRNQPQHF
CDR3 DNA: TGTGCCAGCAGCCAAAGGAGAAATCAGCCCCAGCATTTT

D gene: TRBD2
V gene: TRBV2
clone size: once
J gene: TRBJ2-1
CDR3 protein: CASRASGRALSNEQFF
CDR3 DNA: TGTGCCAGCAGGGCTAGCGGGAGGGCCTTGTCCAATGAGCAGTTCTTC

D gene: NA
V gene: TRBV6-2/TRBV6-3
clone size: NA
J gene: TRBJ1-2
CDR3 protein: CASRPPEGRRGYGYTF
CDR3 DNA: TGTGCCAGCAGACCCCCGGAGGGCCGGCGCGGCTATGGCTACACCTTC